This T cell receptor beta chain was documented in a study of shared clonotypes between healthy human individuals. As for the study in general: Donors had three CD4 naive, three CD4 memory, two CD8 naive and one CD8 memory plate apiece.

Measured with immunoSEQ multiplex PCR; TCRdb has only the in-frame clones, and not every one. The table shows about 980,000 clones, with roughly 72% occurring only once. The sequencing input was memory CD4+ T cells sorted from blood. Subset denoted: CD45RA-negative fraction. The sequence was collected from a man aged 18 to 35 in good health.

For the CDR3, the DNA is TGCGCCAGCAGCCAAGGCGGGACAGGGTCCCGCGGCTACACCTTC. Translated: CASSQGGTGSRGYTF. V usage is TRBV4-1 and J usage is TRBJ1-2; 9 nucleotides match TRBD1. This CDR3 contains 15 residues. J was trimmed by 8 bases and V by 1 base; bases with no gene match: 8. Germline-derived CDR1 and CDR2 are MGHRA and YSYEKL.